A single sample is the source of the 27 T cell receptor beta chains below, sequenced in a study of T-cell reconstitution after alpha-beta-depleted transplantation in children. The TCRbeta library incorporated unique molecular identifiers. Using its own MiXCR run on the PCR reads, TCRdb lists one record per CDR3 protein. The repertoire holds about 500,000 distinct CDR3 sequences, 32% seen once, with 2% to 2.5% in the top ten. The material sequenced was PBMCs from the stem cell graft donor, taken from the stem cell graft. All receptors come from a human donor who donated a stem cell graft to a child with aplastic anemia.

This chain connects TRBV5-1 to TRBJ2-2; 7 bases agree with TRBD1. Germline trimming cut 4 bases from V and 5 bases from J; bases unmatched to any gene: 8. The CDR3 has 15 amino acids. CDR1 is SGHRS, CDR2 YFSETQ, per germline. CDR3 bases: TGCGCCAGCAGCATTCGGGACAGCCGAACCGGGGAGCTGTTTTTT. This translates into CASSIRDSRTGELFF.

The gene calls are TRBV7-8 and TRBJ2-7; 7 bases align to TRBD1. CDR1 is SGHVS and CDR2 is FQNEAQ in the germline V gene. The CDR3 is 17 amino acids. V shed 1 base and J 5 bases; nucleotides not matched to a gene: 14. CDR3 region: CASSLVGFTGVSHEQYV. The CDR3 DNA sequence: TGTGCCAGCAGCTTAGTTGGTTTCACAGGGGTTTCGCACGAGCAGTACGTC.

The rearrangement uses TRBV7-2 and TRBJ2-3; 9 bases are a match to TRBD1. The CDR3 sequence is 16 residues long. V was clipped by 3 bases and J by 4 bases; unmatched bases: 8. Germline loops: CDR1 SGHTA, CDR2 FQGNSA. CDR3 in amino acids: CASSFVPGQGADTQYF. The CDR3 region has the DNA TGTGCCAGCAGCTTTGTCCCGGGACAGGGCGCAGATACGCAGTATTTT.

The chain carries TRBV29-1 and TRBJ2-5; D gene unclear. Germline CDR1 SQVTM, CDR2 ANQGSEA. Trimming took 6 bases from V and 1 from J, leaving 21 bases between them. This CDR3 region has 16 residues. This CDR3 is CSVPTPRLATQETQYF. The CDR3 coding sequence is TGCAGCGTGCCCACCCCGCGGTTAGCCACCCAAGAGACCCAGTACTTC.

This chain uses TRBV27 with TRBJ2-3; 7 positions match TRBD1. The CDR3 sequence is 16 residues long. The germline gives CDR1 MNHEY, CDR2 SMNVEV (reference sequence). J lost 2 bases, V lost 4 bases, and 9 bases had no gene match. Here the CDR3 DNA reads TGTGCCAGCAGTTCCCTTGACAGGGCCCCCACAGATACGCAGTATTTT. Its protein product is CASSSLDRAPTDTQYF.

Regarding this clonotype: One end of the junction varies from germline; a read error may be responsible. The V call is TRBV6-1, the J call TRBJ2-3; D may be TRBD1 (5 bases). Germline CDR1 is MNHNS and CDR2 is SASEGT. The CDR3 extends over 13 amino acids. CDR3 sequence reads: CASSPGATDTRYF. The CDR3 region has the DNA TGTGCCAGCAGCCCCGGAGCGACAGATACGCGGTATTTT.

The CDR3 spells CASSYGASGLYEQYV. In DNA form, the CDR3 reads TGTGCCAGCAGTTATGGGGCTAGCGGGTTATACGAGCAGTACGTC. The rearrangement joins TRBV6-5 to TRBJ2-7; 8 positions match TRBD2. The V gene's germline CDR1 is MNHEY and CDR2 SVGAGI. Unmatched junction bases numbered 8, after V lost 3 bases and J lost 4 bases. This CDR3 is built from 15 residues.

The chain's CDR3 is CASRTQELNTEAFF. The CDR3 DNA reads as TGCGCCAGCAGAACGCAAGAGTTGAACACTGAAGCTTTCTTT. V gene TRBV5-1 combines with J gene TRBJ1-1; D gene uncertain. Trimming took 5 bases from V and 0 from J, leaving 11 bases between them. Germline lookup yields CDR1 SGHRS and CDR2 YFSETQ. This CDR3 is 14 amino acids long.

The chain has TRBV7-7 and TRBJ2-1; 8 bases line up with TRBD1. CDR1 and CDR2 (germline): SSHAT, FNYEAQ (reference sequence). The CDR3 is 13 residues long. The V gene end was trimmed by 6 bases and the J gene end by 13 bases; junction bases not matched to a gene: 11. Here the CDR3 reads CASSPDRTGQQFF. CDR3 bases: TGTGCCAGCAGTCCAGACCGGACAGGGCAACAGTTCTTC.

For the CDR3, the DNA is TGTGCCAGCAGTTTGGCGGCGGGATACTACGAGCAGTACTTC. This encodes CASSLAAGYYEQYF. The chain links TRBV27 to TRBJ2-7, with a possible D match to TRBD2 (6 bases). The CDR3 length is 14 residues. V lost 3 bases and J lost 3, with 12 bases in between. Germline V gene data show CDR1 as MNHEY and CDR2 as SMNVEV (reference sequence).

This clonotype has only a few counts. This chain uses TRBV7-9 with TRBJ1-2, with D uncertain. CDR3 length: 15 amino acids. V was pared by 5 bases and J by 6 bases, with 19 bases between. CDR1 is SEHNR and CDR2 is FQNEAQ in the germline V gene (reference sequence). CDR3 sequence: CASSPVRPKGDGYTF. CDR3 DNA sequence: TGTGCCAGCAGCCCCGTGCGCCCGAAAGGCGATGGCTACACCTTC.

A remark on this clonotype: Sequence at one end of the junction differs from germline and may be a read error. This chain joins TRBV7-6 and TRBJ2-6; D perhaps matches TRBD1 (5 bases). This CDR3 has 17 residues. Germline V CDR1 and CDR2: SGHVS, FNYEAQ. The CDR3 bases are TGTGCCAGCAGCTTACAGACCGCGAGCTCTGGGGCCAACGGCCTGACTTTC. Its protein is CASSLQTASSGANGLTF.

The chain combines TRBV12-3 or TRBV12-4 with TRBJ2-3; 11 nucleotides agree with TRBD2. This CDR3 region has 16 residues. V dropped 6 bases and J dropped 5; count of bases not matched to a gene: 10. In DNA form, the CDR3 reads TGTGCCAGCAGCCGAGGGACTAGCGGTTTGAAAGATACGCAGTATTTT. Its translation: CASSRGTSGLKDTQYF.

There are a few counts of this clonotype. The chain links TRBV30 to TRBJ1-5; possibly TRBD1 for D (5 bases). Germline V CDR1 and CDR2: GTSNPN, SVGIG (reference sequence). There are 13 residues in the CDR3. Trimming shortened V by 0 bases and J by 11 bases, and 14 bases separated the two germline ends. DNA of the CDR3: TGTGCCTGGAGTGTGGCGGGGGTTTATTCCCAGCATTTT. Amino acids: CAWSVAGVYSQHF. Based on the CDR3 plus reference TRBV30 and TRBJ1-5, the full variable domain is SQTIHQWPATLVQPVGSPLSLECTVEGTSNPNLYWYRQAAGRGLQLLFYSVGIGQISSEVPQNLSASRPQDRQFILSSKKLLLSDSGFYLCAWSVAGVYSQHFGDGTRLSIL.

The chain combines TRBV20-1 with TRBJ2-1, with 10 bases matching TRBD1. The CDR3 has 15 residues. Per germline, CDR1 DFQATT and CDR2 SNEGSKA (reference sequence). The ends lost 1 base at V and 2 bases at J; junction bases unmatched: 2. The chain's CDR3 is CSARVGTGAYNEQFF. The CDR3 nucleotides read TGCAGTGCTAGAGTAGGGACAGGGGCCTACAATGAGCAGTTCTTC.

In its sample, this clonotype was seen a few times. The genes are TRBV29-1 and TRBJ1-4; no clear D gene. The germline gives CDR1 SQVTM, CDR2 ANQGSEA. The CDR3 consists of 12 residues. The germline V and J ends were trimmed by 4 bases and 0 bases, with 3 bases remaining between them. Here the CDR3 DNA reads TGCAGCGTTGCAGCAACTAATGAAAAACTGTTTTTT. Residues: CSVAATNEKLFF. The variable domain in full, completed from reference TRBV29-1 and TRBJ1-4, reads SAVISQKPSRDICQRGTSLTIQCQVDSQVTMMFWYRQQPGQSLTLIATANQGSEATYESGFVIDKFPISRPNLTFSTLTVSNMSPEDSSIYLCSVAATNEKLFFGSGTQLSVL.

The CDR3 here is CASSLGHPNEKLFF. The CDR3 nucleotides are TGTGCCAGCAGCTTGGGACATCCTAATGAAAAACTGTTTTTT. The gene calls are TRBV9 and TRBJ1-4; possibly TRBD1 for D (6 bases). V was shortened by 4 bases and J by 3 bases, with 10 bases between the two germline ends. Germline CDR1 SGDLS, CDR2 YYNGEE. CDR3 size: 14 residues.

This clonotype was observed a few times. The chain recombines TRBV7-6 with TRBJ1-6; TRBD1 aligns across 10 bases. The CDR3 runs to 15 residues. Unmatched junction bases numbered 7, after V lost 5 bases and J lost 9 bases. The germline CDR1 and CDR2 sequences are SGHVS and FNYEAQ. This CDR3 reads CASSPGQGGGSPLHF. The CDR3 DNA reads TGTGCCAGCAGCCCCGGACAGGGGGGGGGTTCACCCCTCCACTTT. Combining the CDR3 with reference TRBV7-6 and TRBJ1-6 gives the whole variable domain GAGVSQSPRYKVTKRGQDVALRCDPISGHVSLYWYRQALGQGPEFLTYFNYEAQQDKSGLPNDRFSAERPEGSISTLTIQRTEQRDSAMYRCASSPGQGGGSPLHFGNGTRLTVT.

The chain has TRBV12-3 or TRBV12-4 and TRBJ2-7; 7 bases are a match to TRBD1. Trimming cost V 6 bases and J 4 bases; bases outside gene matches: 9. The CDR3 contains 14 residues. The CDR3 loop is CASREAGRGYEQYF. CDR3 coding DNA: TGTGCCAGCAGGGAGGCGGGCAGGGGGTACGAGCAGTACTTC.

CDR3 coding DNA: TGTGCCACCAGCCGGGGGATTCTTCAAGAGACCCAGTACTTC. Translated, it gives CATSRGILQETQYF. The chain combines TRBV15 with TRBJ2-5; D is perhaps TRBD2 (6 bases). Per germline, CDR1 LNHNV and CDR2 YYDKDF (reference sequence). Between the trimmed V and J ends, which lost 5 bases and 2 bases, there was a span of 12 bases. CDR3 length: 14 residues. Based on the CDR3 plus reference TRBV15 and TRBJ2-5, the full variable domain is DAMVIQNPRYQVTQFGKPVTLSCSQTLNHNVMYWYQQKSSQAPKLLFHYYDKDFNNEADTPDNFQSRRPNTSFCFLDIRSPGLGDTAMYLCATSRGILQETQYFGPGTRLLVL.

This clonotype was recorded a few times. The rearrangement uses TRBV10-3 and TRBJ1-5; TRBD1 matches 8 bases. This CDR3 has 13 residues. Germline CDR1 is ENHRY and CDR2 is SYGVKD. Trimming removed 6 bases from V and 3 bases from J; junction bases left unmatched: 1. CDR3: CAIRGQDNQPQHF. CDR3 in DNA: TGTGCCATCAGGGGACAGGACAATCAGCCCCAGCATTTT.

The chain links TRBV12-3 or TRBV12-4 to TRBJ2-1, with TRBD2 as a possible D gene (6 bases). This CDR3 region has 15 residues. V was clipped by 4 bases and J by 0 bases, with 10 bases between them. The CDR3 DNA reads as TGTGCCAGCAGTTATAGCGGAAACTCCTACAATGAGCAGTTCTTC. Translating gives CASSYSGNSYNEQFF.

The J gene is TRBJ2-2, the V gene TRBV27; unclear D gene. V was shortened by 6 bases and J by 1 base, with 12 bases between the two germline ends. Germline CDR1 MNHEY, CDR2 SMNVEV (reference sequence). The CDR3 consists of 15 residues. CDR3 in DNA: TGTGCCAGCAGCAGTGCCGAGAGGAACACCGGGGAGCTGTTTTTT. This translates into CASSSAERNTGELFF.

This chain connects TRBV20-1 to TRBJ2-1; 14 positions agree with TRBD2. The CDR3 spans 15 residues. CDR1 is DFQATT, CDR2 SNEGSKA, per germline (reference sequence). After removal of 4 bases from V and 9 bases from J, the junction contained 8 bases not matched to a gene. CDR3 sequence: CSATRLAGGKFEQFF. The CDR3 DNA is TGCAGTGCTACCCGACTAGCGGGGGGGAAGTTTGAGCAGTTCTTC.

The chain joins TRBV12-3 or TRBV12-4 to TRBJ1-5; TRBD1 is a possible D gene (6 bases). CDR3 length: 15 residues. Trimming cost V 1 base and J 2 bases, with 9 bases left between them. This CDR3 reads CASSLDPGGNQPQHF. CDR3 nucleotide sequence: TGTGCCAGCAGTTTAGATCCAGGGGGCAATCAGCCCCAGCATTTT.

This clonotype was seen only a few times. This chain uses TRBV13 with TRBJ1-5; D is ambiguous. Germline lookup yields CDR1 PRHDT and CDR2 FYEKMQ (reference sequence). This CDR3 is built from 14 residues. V lost 3 bases to trimming and J lost 3 bases, with 9 bases between them. The CDR3 DNA sequence: TGTGCCAGCAGCTTGGGAGGGATCAATCAGCCCCAGCATTTT. Protein sequence: CASSLGGINQPQHF.

The gene calls are TRBV3-1 and TRBJ2-2; TRBD2 agrees at 7 bases. This CDR3 is built from 15 residues. The germline gives CDR1 LGHDT, CDR2 YNNKEL (reference sequence). Losses at the gene ends were 4 bases for V and 2 bases for J; bases not matched to a gene: 4. CDR3 amino acids: CASSRRDYNTGELFF. The CDR3 nucleotides read TGTGCCAGCAGCCGCCGGGACTATAACACCGGGGAGCTGTTTTTT.